This T cell receptor (beta chain) was identified in a study of Ad26.COV2.S vaccination and SARS-CoV-2 variants. Study details: Participants got Ad26.COV2.S intramuscularly, once or twice 56 days apart.

Sequencing used immunoSEQ multiplex PCR; TCRdb keeps in-frame clones, though not all of them. The sample lists some 340,000 clones, around 83% occurring once. In its sample, this clone was seen a few times. Its antigen remains unknown. Documented treatment: roughly 19 received Ad26.COV2.S at low or high dose, single or two shots; five or six received placebo; per-sample allocation not given. Sampling was done on day 63 after the first vaccine or placebo injection. Trimming left V 0 bases short and J 3 bases short, with 12 bases between. CDR1 is LGHNA, CDR2 YNFKEQ, per germline. The CDR3 is 16 amino acids. Study observations and caveats: Placebo and vaccine recipients had non-spike TCR breadth that was similar.

The material sequenced was peripheral blood, taken in a trial of Ad26.COV2.S vaccine versus placebo. The clonotype comes from a person aged 18-65 years who received the Ad26.COV2.S COVID-19 vaccine or a placebo. The V and J genes are TRBV4-2 and TRBJ1-3; tentative D call: TRBD1 (5 bases). Written as DNA, the CDR3 is TGTGCCAGCAGCCAAGATCACGGGGCTTATGGAAACACCATATATTTT. Translating gives CASSQDHGAYGNTIYF.